This TCR beta chain derives from a study of T-cell memory formation after mild COVID-19. Points on this clonotype: Its antigen is not identified.

The 5'RACE method, run with constant-segment primers, produced TCR alpha and TCR beta cDNA libraries (carrying sample barcodes and UMIs). TCRdb ran MiXCR on the 5' RACE reads and lists one entry per CDR3 protein. The table lists a few hundred thousand distinct CDR3 sequences, roughly a quarter of them singletons. Findings and caveats of the study: There was a balanced CD4/CD8 profile in clones contracting day 15 to 85, and later expanders leaned CD4+. Those CD4+ clones that contracted were mainly in CM and EM (CD8+ ones in EMRA).

CDR3 size: 15 residues. Germline V CDR1 and CDR2: SGHRS, YFSETQ. Trimming took 0 bases from V and 2 from J; bases not matched to a gene: 3. Sequenced material: PBMCs or a T cell subset sorted from them (not recorded which). J is TRBJ2-7 and V is TRBV5-1; 9 bases are a match to TRBD1. This clonotype originated in an adult woman who had mild COVID-19 (a few samples of this study predate the infection). Cell type and time point are not known. CDR3 sequence reads: CASSLGGTGTYEQYF. CDR3 coding DNA: TGCGCCAGCAGCTTGGGAGGGACAGGGACCTACGAGCAGTACTTC. Full variable domain (remainder filled in from reference TRBV5-1 and TRBJ2-7): KAGVTQTPRYLIKTRGQQVTLSCSPISGHRSVSWYQQTPGQGLQFLFEYFSETQRNKGNFPGRFSGRQFSNSRSEMNVSTLELGDSALYLCASSLGGTGTYEQYFGPGTRLTVT.